This is a list of T cell receptor beta chains from one sample in a study of cytomegalovirus exposure and HLA in healthy donors. Assay used: immunoSEQ multiplex PCR; TCRdb lists only in-frame clones, some missing. The sample gives around 130,000 clones, more than 70% of which show up once; 6.7% is in the top ten. The sequenced sample consisted of PBMCs. The origin of the receptors is a woman younger than 45 in good health and CMV-seropositive. Each CDR3 is given with its conserved first and last residue. The D gene is left open where the match is weak. Size is stated for part of the rows, as once, few or many counts, or as a class when the clone is expanded.

>TRBJ2-2|TRBV27|-|-
TGTGCCAGCAGCTTCGTCCCGGGGGACACCGGGGAGCTGTTTTTT
CASSFVPGDTGELFF
>TRBJ2-1|TRBV10-3|-|few
TGTGCCATCAGCCCTGACTCCATCTCCTACAATGAGCAGTTCTTC
CAISPDSISYNEQFF
>TRBJ1-5|TRBV7-2|-|-
TGTGCCAGCAGCTTCAAATTTGATCAGCCCCAGCATTTT
CASSFKFDQPQHF
>TRBJ2-3|TRBV19|-|-
TGTGCCAGTAGTATCCCTCGGGGGGCTTATAGCACAGATACGCAGTATTTT
CASSIPRGAYSTDTQYF
>TRBJ1-2|TRBV19|-|-
TGTGCCAGTAGACCCGGGGACAACTTCTACTATGGCTACACCTTC
CASRPGDNFYYGYTF
>TRBJ1-2|TRBV6-5|-|few
TGTGCCACCCGAGGTTGGGGCGCCGTTTATGGCTACACCTTC
CATRGWGAVYGYTF
>TRBJ2-5|TRBV18|TRBD2|-
TGTGCCAGCTCACCCCGGGGAGTAGCGGGCGGACAAGAGACCCAGTACTTC
CASSPRGVAGGQETQYF
>TRBJ1-1|TRBV10-3|TRBD1|once
TGTGCCATCAGTGAATTGGACAGGGGGCAGGGTGAAGCTTTCTTT
CAISELDRGQGEAFF
>TRBJ2-1|TRBV6-5|-|-
TGTGCCAGCAGGGGACCCCTCGGGGGTGGTGATGAGCAGTTCTTC
CASRGPLGGGDEQFF
>TRBJ2-7|TRBV10-3|-|-
TGTGCCATCAACGACGGGACTTACGAGCAGTACTTC
CAINDGTYEQYF
>TRBJ2-5|TRBV2|-|-
TGTGCCAGCCGCGGCCGGGGCAGGGGTGGCGAGACCCAGTACTTC
CASRGRGRGGETQYF
>TRBJ2-5|TRBV6-5|TRBD2|once
TGTGCCAGCAGGACTAGCGGGGGGGAATGGGAGACCCAGTACTTC
CASRTSGGEWETQYF